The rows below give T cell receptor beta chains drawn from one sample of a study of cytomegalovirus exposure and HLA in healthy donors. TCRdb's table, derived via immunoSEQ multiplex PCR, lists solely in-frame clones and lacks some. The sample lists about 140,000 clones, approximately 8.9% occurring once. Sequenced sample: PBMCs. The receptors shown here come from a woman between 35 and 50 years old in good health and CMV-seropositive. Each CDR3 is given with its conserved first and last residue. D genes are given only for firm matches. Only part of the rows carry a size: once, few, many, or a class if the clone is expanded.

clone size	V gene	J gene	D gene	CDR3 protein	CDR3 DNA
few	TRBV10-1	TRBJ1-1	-	CASSDPASGNTEAFF	TGCGCCAGCAGTGACCCGGCTTCAGGGAACACTGAAGCTTTCTTT
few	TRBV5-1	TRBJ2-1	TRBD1	CASSPDRGDEQFF	TGCGCCAGCAGCCCGGACAGGGGCGACGAGCAGTTCTTC
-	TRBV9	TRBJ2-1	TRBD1	CASSAQQGAQGNEQFF	TGTGCCAGCAGCGCTCAACAGGGGGCGCAAGGGAATGAGCAGTTCTTC
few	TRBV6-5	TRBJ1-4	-	CASSLDRVREKLFF	TGTGCCAGCAGTCTGGACAGAGTAAGGGAAAAACTGTTTTTT
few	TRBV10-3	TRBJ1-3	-	CAIRTTGSGNTIYF	TGTGCCATCAGAACGACAGGCTCTGGAAACACCATATATTTT
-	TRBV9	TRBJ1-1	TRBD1	CASSVEGQGGTEAFF	TGTGCCAGCAGCGTAGAGGGACAGGGGGGAACTGAAGCTTTCTTT
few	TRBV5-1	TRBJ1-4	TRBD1	CASRKGALDRVYEKLFF	TGCGCCAGCAGAAAAGGGGCGCTGGACAGGGTCTATGAAAAACTGTTTTTT
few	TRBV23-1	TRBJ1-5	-	CASRPGGRNQPQHF	TGCGCCAGCAGACCCGGGGGGAGAAATCAGCCCCAGCATTTT
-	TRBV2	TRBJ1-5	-	CASSELAGDQPQHF	TGTGCCAGCAGTGAATTGGCAGGGGATCAGCCCCAGCATTTT
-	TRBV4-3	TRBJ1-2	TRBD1	CASSQFYRGRYGYTF	TGCGCCAGCAGCCAATTCTACAGGGGGCGGTATGGCTACACCTTC
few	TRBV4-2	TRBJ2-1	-	CASSQGSSAYSYNEQFF	TGTGCCAGCAGCCAAGGATCTAGCGCGTATTCCTACAATGAGCAGTTCTTC
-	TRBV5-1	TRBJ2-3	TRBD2	CASSSPGTSGGEGDTQYF	TGCGCCAGCAGTTCTCCGGGGACTAGCGGGGGGGAAGGAGATACGCAGTATTTT
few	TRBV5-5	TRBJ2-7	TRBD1	CASSSGTGSYEQYF	TGTGCCAGCAGCTCAGGGACAGGGTCCTACGAGCAGTACTTC
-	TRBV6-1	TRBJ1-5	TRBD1	CASTATGFNQPQHF	TGTGCCAGCACAGCGACAGGGTTTAATCAGCCCCAGCATTTT
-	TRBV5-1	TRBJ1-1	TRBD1	CASSLGTGGGGELNTEAFF	TGCGCCAGCAGCTTGGGGACAGGGGGCGGGGGGGAGCTGAACACTGAAGCTTTCTTT
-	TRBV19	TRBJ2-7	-	CASSIDHQLGEQYF	TGTGCCAGTAGTATAGATCATCAACTCGGCGAGCAGTACTTC
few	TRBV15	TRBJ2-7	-	CATSRDKGQGSYEQYF	TGTGCCACCAGCAGAGATAAGGGGCAGGGATCCTACGAGCAGTACTTC
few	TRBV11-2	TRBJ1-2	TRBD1	CASSLLGTQGLYGYTF	TGTGCCAGCAGCTTATTGGGCACACAGGGGTTATACGGCTACACCTTC
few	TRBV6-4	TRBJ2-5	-	CASSEWGGAGETQYF	TGTGCCAGCAGTGAGTGGGGGGGGGCCGGAGAGACCCAGTACTTC
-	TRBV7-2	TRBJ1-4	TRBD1	CASSAQGANGKLFF	TGTGCCAGCAGCGCACAGGGGGCAAACGGAAAACTGTTTTTT
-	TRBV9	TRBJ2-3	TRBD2	CASSGLAGVGDTQYF	TGTGCCAGCAGCGGACTAGCGGGGGTCGGAGATACGCAGTATTTT
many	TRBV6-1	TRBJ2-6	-	CASEPSLSGANVLTF	TGTGCCAGCGAGCCGTCCCTCTCTGGGGCCAACGTCCTGACTTTC
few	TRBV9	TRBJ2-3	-	CASSVTLLTSTDTQYF	TGTGCCAGCAGCGTGACTCTCTTAACTAGCACAGATACGCAGTATTTT
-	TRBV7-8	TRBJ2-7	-	CASSLEWGWDNNYEQYF	TGTGCCAGCAGCTTAGAGTGGGGCTGGGACAACAACTACGAGCAGTACTTC
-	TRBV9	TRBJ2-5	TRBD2	CASSVSLAGKETQYF	TGTGCCAGCAGCGTTTCCTTAGCGGGCAAAGAGACCCAGTACTTC
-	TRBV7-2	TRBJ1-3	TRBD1	CASSVVTGGIDTIYF	TGTGCCAGCAGCGTAGTGACAGGGGGCATAGACACCATATATTTT
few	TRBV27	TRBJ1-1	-	CASRGTEAFF	TGTGCCAGCCGGGGCACTGAAGCTTTCTTT
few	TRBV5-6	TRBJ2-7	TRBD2	CASSLGGAREEQYF	TGTGCCAGCAGCTTGGGAGGGGCGCGGGAGGAGCAGTACTTC
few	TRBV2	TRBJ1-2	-	CASRGDNYGYTF	TGTGCCAGCAGAGGGGATAACTATGGCTACACCTTC
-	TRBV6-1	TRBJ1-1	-	CASSTTGTEAFF	TGTGCCAGCAGCACGACAGGCACTGAAGCTTTCTTT
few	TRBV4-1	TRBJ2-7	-	CASSRELESSYEQYF	TGCGCCAGCAGCCGAGAACTCGAAAGCTCCTACGAGCAGTACTTC
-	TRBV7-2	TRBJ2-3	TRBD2	CAMSTSGGGLNRDTQYF	TGTGCCATGTCGACTAGCGGGGGGGGCCTGAATCGGGATACGCAGTATTTT
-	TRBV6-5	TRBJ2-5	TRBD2	CAGSYSMGRAETQYF	TGTGCCGGCAGTTACTCGATGGGGAGGGCGGAGACCCAGTACTTC